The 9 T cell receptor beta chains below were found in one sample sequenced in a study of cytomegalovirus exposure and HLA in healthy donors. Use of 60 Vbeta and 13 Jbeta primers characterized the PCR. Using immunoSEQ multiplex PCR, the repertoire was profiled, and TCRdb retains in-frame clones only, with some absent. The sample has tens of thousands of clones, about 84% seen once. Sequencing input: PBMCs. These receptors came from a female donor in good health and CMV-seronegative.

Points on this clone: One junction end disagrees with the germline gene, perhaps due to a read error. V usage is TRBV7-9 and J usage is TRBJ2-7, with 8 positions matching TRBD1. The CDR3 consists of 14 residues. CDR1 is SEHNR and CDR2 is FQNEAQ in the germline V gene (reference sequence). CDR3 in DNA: TGTGCCAGCAGCTTAGCTGGGACAGGCCTAGCTTGGGACTTC. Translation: CASSLAGTGLAWDF.

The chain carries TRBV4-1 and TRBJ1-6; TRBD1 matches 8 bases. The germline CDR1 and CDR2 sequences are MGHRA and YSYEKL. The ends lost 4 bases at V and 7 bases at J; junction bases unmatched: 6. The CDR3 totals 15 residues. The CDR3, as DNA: TGCGCCAGCAGCCTCCCCGGGACAGGAAATTCACCCCTCCACTTT. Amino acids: CASSLPGTGNSPLHF.

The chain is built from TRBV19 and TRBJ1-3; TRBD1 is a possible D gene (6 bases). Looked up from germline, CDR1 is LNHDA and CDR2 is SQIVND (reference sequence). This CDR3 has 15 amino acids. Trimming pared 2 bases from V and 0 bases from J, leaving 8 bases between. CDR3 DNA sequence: TGTGCCAGTAGTATACCCAGGGGCTCTGGAAACACCATATATTTT. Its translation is CASSIPRGSGNTIYF.

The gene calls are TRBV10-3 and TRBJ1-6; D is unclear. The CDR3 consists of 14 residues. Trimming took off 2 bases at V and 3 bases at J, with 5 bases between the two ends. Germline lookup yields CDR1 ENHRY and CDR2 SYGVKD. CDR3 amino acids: CAISEQNYNSPLHF. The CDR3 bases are TGTGCCATCAGTGAGCAGAACTATAATTCACCCCTCCACTTT.

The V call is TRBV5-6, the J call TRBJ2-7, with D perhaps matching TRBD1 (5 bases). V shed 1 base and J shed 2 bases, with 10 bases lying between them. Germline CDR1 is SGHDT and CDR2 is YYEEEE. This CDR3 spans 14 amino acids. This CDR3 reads CASSLTGATYEQYF. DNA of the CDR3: TGTGCCAGCAGCTTGACAGGAGCTACCTACGAGCAGTACTTC. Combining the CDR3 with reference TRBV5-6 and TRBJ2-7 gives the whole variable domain DAGVTQSPTHLIKTRGQQVTLRCSPKSGHDTVSWYQQALGQGPQFIFQYYEEEERQRGNFPDRFSGHQFPNYSSELNVNALLLGDSALYLCASSLTGATYEQYFGPGTRLTVT.

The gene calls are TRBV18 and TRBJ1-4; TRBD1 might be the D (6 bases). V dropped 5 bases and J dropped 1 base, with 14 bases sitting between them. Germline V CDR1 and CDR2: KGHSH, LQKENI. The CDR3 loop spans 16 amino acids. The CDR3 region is CASSARQVGTNEKLFF. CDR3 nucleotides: TGTGCCAGCTCAGCCAGACAGGTTGGAACTAATGAAAAACTGTTTTTT.

The CDR3 protein is CASSDRGDQPQHF. CDR3 DNA: TGTGCCAGCAGCGACCGCGGAGATCAGCCCCAGCATTTT. The gene calls are TRBV9 and TRBJ1-5, with no clear D. Per the germline V gene, CDR1 is SGDLS and CDR2 is YYNGEE. Trimming pared 3 bases from V and 5 bases from J, leaving 9 bases between. The CDR3 is 13 amino acids.

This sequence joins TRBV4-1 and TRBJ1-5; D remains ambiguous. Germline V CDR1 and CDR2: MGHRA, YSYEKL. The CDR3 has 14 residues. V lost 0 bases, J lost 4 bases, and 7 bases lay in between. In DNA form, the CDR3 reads TGCGCCAGCAGCCAAGAATTGAGGAATCAGCCCCAGCATTTT. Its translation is CASSQELRNQPQHF.

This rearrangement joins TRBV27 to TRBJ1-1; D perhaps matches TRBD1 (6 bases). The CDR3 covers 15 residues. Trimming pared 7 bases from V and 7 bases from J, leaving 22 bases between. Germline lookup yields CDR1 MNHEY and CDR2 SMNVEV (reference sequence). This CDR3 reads CASTSMAGERGEAFF. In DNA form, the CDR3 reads TGTGCCAGCACCTCAATGGCAGGGGAACGCGGTGAAGCTTTCTTT.